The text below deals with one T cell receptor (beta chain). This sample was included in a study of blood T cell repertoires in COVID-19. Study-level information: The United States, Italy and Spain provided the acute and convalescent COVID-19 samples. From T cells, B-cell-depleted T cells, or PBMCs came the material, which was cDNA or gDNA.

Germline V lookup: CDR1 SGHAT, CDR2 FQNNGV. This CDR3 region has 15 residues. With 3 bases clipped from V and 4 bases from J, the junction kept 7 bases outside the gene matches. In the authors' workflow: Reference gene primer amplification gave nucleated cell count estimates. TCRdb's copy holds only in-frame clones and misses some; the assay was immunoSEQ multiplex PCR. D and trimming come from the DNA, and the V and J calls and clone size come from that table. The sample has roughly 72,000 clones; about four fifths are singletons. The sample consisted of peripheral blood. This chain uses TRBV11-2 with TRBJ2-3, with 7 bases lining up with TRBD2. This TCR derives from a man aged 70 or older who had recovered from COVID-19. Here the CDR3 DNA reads TGTGCCAGCAGCTTCCTGGGAGCGGGGCCAGATACGCAGTATTTT. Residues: CASSFLGAGPDTQYF. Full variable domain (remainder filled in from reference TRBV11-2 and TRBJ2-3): EAGVAQSPRYKIIEKRQSVAFWCNPISGHATLYWYQQILGQGPKLLIQFQNNGVVDDSQLPKDRFSAERLKGVDSTLKIQPAKLEDSAVYLCASSFLGAGPDTQYFGPGTRLTVL.